This record concerns one T cell receptor (beta chain) sequence. Measured with immunoSEQ multiplex PCR; TCRdb has only the in-frame clones, and not every one. Of some 70,000 clones listed, 90% are singletons. The sample belongs to a study of T cell changes during pregnancy in multiple sclerosis. The germline V gene encodes CDR1 MNHEY and CDR2 SVGAGI. Unmatched junction bases numbered 7, after V lost 4 bases and J lost 8 bases. CDR3 size: 14 residues. The TCR sequence derives from a female donor with multiple sclerosis, enrolled in a pregnancy study. The material sequenced was peripheral blood, taken in the third trimester of pregnancy. V and J are TRBV6-5 and TRBJ2-3; 9 nucleotides agree with TRBD1. The CDR3 nucleotides are TGTGCCAGCAGTTTAACAGGGGGCGACGGTACGCAGTATTTT. Protein sequence: CASSLTGGDGTQYF.